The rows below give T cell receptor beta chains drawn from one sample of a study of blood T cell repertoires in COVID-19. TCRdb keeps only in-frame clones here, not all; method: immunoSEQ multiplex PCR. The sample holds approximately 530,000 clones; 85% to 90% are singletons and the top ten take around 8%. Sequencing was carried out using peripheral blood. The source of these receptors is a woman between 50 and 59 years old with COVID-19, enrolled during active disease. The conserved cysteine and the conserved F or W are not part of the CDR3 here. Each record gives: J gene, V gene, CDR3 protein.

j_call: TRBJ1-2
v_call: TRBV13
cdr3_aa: ASSLQVTGYGYT

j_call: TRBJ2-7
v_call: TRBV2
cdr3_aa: ASSWTGTLYEQY

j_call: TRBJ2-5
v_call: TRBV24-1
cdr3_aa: ATEGGFQETQY

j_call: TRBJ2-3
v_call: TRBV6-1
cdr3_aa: ASSEVATDTQY

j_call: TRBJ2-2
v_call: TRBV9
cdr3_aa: ASSVADTGELF

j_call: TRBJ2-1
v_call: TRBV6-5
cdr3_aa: ASTRDSKGLNEQF

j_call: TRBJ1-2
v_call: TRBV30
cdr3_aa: AQDEGRQGRNT

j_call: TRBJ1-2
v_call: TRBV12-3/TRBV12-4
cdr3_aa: ASSLGRGDGYT

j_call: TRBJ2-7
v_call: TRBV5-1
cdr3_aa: ASSPGIGSLSYEQY

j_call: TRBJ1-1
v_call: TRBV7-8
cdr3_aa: ASSRLGGNDAF

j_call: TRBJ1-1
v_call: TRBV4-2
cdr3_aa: ASSQEQYTEAF

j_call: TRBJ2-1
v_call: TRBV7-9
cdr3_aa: ASSLYRAHDEQF

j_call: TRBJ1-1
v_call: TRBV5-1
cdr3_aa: ASSPGQGRVGMNTEAF

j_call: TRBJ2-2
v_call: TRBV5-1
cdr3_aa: ASSKRQGNTGELF

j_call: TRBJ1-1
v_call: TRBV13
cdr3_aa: ASSLRGGNTEAF